Listed below are T cell receptor beta chains from one sample, sequenced in a study of T-cell memory formation after mild COVID-19. Each CDR3 protein gets one entry after TCRdb re-called the 5' RACE reads with MiXCR. The sample carries roughly 350,000 distinct CDR3 sequences, around 28% recorded once. Sequencing was done on a sample of PBMCs or a T cell subset sorted from them (not recorded which). The receptor set was obtained from an adult woman who had mild COVID-19 (a few samples of this study predate the infection). Cell type and time point are not known. The CDR3 runs from the conserved cysteine through the conserved F or W. Fields, in order: J gene, V gene, CDR3 length, CDR3 protein.

j_call: TRBJ2-1
v_call: TRBV2
cdr3_length: 11
cdr3_aa: CASSDLPEQFF

j_call: TRBJ1-1
v_call: TRBV5-1
cdr3_length: 13
cdr3_aa: CASSFVQGAEAFF

j_call: TRBJ1-2
v_call: TRBV7-9
cdr3_length: 15
cdr3_aa: CASSLGGREDYGYTF

j_call: TRBJ1-2
v_call: TRBV19
cdr3_length: 12
cdr3_aa: CASSKAYPGYTF

j_call: TRBJ2-3
v_call: TRBV7-6
cdr3_length: 17
cdr3_aa: CASSFRPTPQGPDTQYF

j_call: TRBJ2-2
v_call: TRBV5-1
cdr3_length: 13
cdr3_aa: CASPTENTGELFF

j_call: TRBJ2-7
v_call: TRBV5-1
cdr3_length: 16
cdr3_aa: CASSLARPAIYYEQYF

j_call: TRBJ2-5
v_call: TRBV6-5
cdr3_length: 14
cdr3_aa: CASSDSRGRETQYF

j_call: TRBJ2-7
v_call: TRBV29-1
cdr3_length: 12
cdr3_aa: CSVRTGGGEQYF

j_call: TRBJ2-3
v_call: TRBV13
cdr3_length: 14
cdr3_aa: CASRDSVNPFAQYF

j_call: TRBJ1-4
v_call: TRBV7-9
cdr3_length: 17
cdr3_aa: CASSFTDRGGIREKLFF

j_call: TRBJ2-7
v_call: TRBV7-9
cdr3_length: 15
cdr3_aa: CASSFPPGPTHEQYF

j_call: TRBJ2-3
v_call: TRBV18
cdr3_length: 20
cdr3_aa: CASSRIDRHLQGTSTDTQYF

j_call: TRBJ2-3
v_call: TRBV28
cdr3_length: 15
cdr3_aa: CASSLYRGSSDTQYF

j_call: TRBJ2-7
v_call: TRBV24-1
cdr3_length: 13
cdr3_aa: CATSDWGLNEQYF

j_call: TRBJ2-5
v_call: TRBV14
cdr3_length: 11
cdr3_aa: CASSHRETQYF

j_call: TRBJ2-6
v_call: TRBV15
cdr3_length: 16
cdr3_aa: CATSSRSGSGANVLTF

j_call: TRBJ2-3
v_call: TRBV6-6
cdr3_length: 13
cdr3_aa: CASSRGKTDTQYF

j_call: TRBJ2-3
v_call: TRBV29-1
cdr3_length: 12
cdr3_aa: CSLGQDTDTQYF

j_call: TRBJ2-5
v_call: TRBV5-4
cdr3_length: 14
cdr3_aa: CASSFGHLQETQYF

j_call: TRBJ2-1
v_call: TRBV24-1
cdr3_length: 14
cdr3_aa: CATRGQGGYNEQFF

j_call: TRBJ1-1
v_call: TRBV20-1
cdr3_length: 14
cdr3_aa: CSARGIGRGTEAFF

j_call: TRBJ1-2
v_call: TRBV12-3/TRBV12-4
cdr3_length: 15
cdr3_aa: CASRHRDGGAYGYTF

j_call: TRBJ2-7
v_call: TRBV12-3/TRBV12-4
cdr3_length: 14
cdr3_aa: CASRHDRVFHEQYF

j_call: TRBJ1-1
v_call: TRBV7-8
cdr3_length: 16
cdr3_aa: CASSLEGRGVNTEAFF

j_call: TRBJ1-1
v_call: TRBV11-2
cdr3_length: 14
cdr3_aa: CAAQGGVQNTEAFF

j_call: TRBJ2-5
v_call: TRBV6-2/TRBV6-3
cdr3_length: 13
cdr3_aa: CASTENRWETQYF

j_call: TRBJ2-1
v_call: TRBV7-6
cdr3_length: 17
cdr3_aa: CASSPRTSGSLVDEQFF

j_call: TRBJ2-7
v_call: TRBV3-1
cdr3_length: 14
cdr3_aa: CASSQDLSSYEQYF

j_call: TRBJ2-1
v_call: TRBV9
cdr3_length: 17
cdr3_aa: CASSSESSLIVNNEQFF

j_call: TRBJ1-1
v_call: TRBV30
cdr3_length: 13
cdr3_aa: CAWSRKINTEAFF

j_call: TRBJ1-2
v_call: TRBV2
cdr3_length: 13
cdr3_aa: CASTLGAGLGYTF

j_call: TRBJ2-5
v_call: TRBV7-2
cdr3_length: 15
cdr3_aa: CASSGGQGIQETQYF

j_call: TRBJ2-1
v_call: TRBV10-3
cdr3_length: 17
cdr3_aa: CAISETLAGGPHNEQFF

j_call: TRBJ2-5
v_call: TRBV5-6
cdr3_length: 13
cdr3_aa: CASSPGQGWTQYF